One and the same sample provided the 23 T cell receptor beta chains below, sequenced in a study of cytomegalovirus exposure and HLA in healthy donors. Researchers ran the PCR with 60 Vbeta and 13 Jbeta primers. Here immunoSEQ multiplex PCR was the method, and the copy in TCRdb shows in-frame clones only, minus some. The sample includes more than 100,000 clones, over 60% seen only once; the top ten take less than 4%. Material for sequencing was PBMCs. These receptors all stem from a woman between 25 and 40 years old in good health and CMV-seropositive.

The V call is TRBV6-6, the J call TRBJ1-1, with a weak D call TRBD1 (6 bases). There are 12 residues in the CDR3. Trimming left V 6 bases short and J 7 bases short, with 12 bases between. Germline values: CDR1 MNHNY, CDR2 SVGAGI (reference sequence). CDR3 sequence reads: CASSSGVIEAFF. Here the CDR3 DNA reads TGTGCCAGCAGCTCAGGGGTGATTGAAGCTTTCTTT.

This sequence joins TRBV6-1 and TRBJ2-7; D perhaps matches TRBD1 (6 bases). Trimming shortened V by 3 bases and J by 0 bases, and 9 bases separated the two germline ends. This CDR3 has 14 amino acids. Germline V gene data show CDR1 as MNHNS and CDR2 as SASEGT. CDR3 bases: TGTGCCAGCAGTGAGGCGGACAGCTCCTACGAGCAGTACTTC. The encoded protein is CASSEADSSYEQYF.

This clone was picked up a small number of times. V usage is TRBV5-4 and J usage is TRBJ2-7; the match to TRBD1 covers 7 bases. Trimming took 4 bases from V and 2 from J; bases not matched to a gene: 6. This CDR3 region has 14 residues. Looked up from germline, CDR1 is SGHNT and CDR2 is YYREEE (reference sequence). The CDR3 spells CASSRSGQTYEQYF. The CDR3 DNA is TGTGCCAGCAGCCGCTCGGGACAGACCTACGAGCAGTACTTC.

V is TRBV7-2 and J is TRBJ2-7, with 11 bases matching TRBD1. J lost 4 bases, V lost 5 bases, and 10 bases had no gene match. CDR1 SGHTA and CDR2 FQGNSA come from the germline V gene. CDR3 length: 16 amino acids. Here the CDR3 DNA reads TGTGCCAGCAGCCCCAGGGGGGGGACAGGGGGTTACGAGCAGTACTTC. Its translation: CASSPRGGTGGYEQYF.

J is TRBJ1-5 and V is TRBV28, with D unclear. V dropped 2 bases and J dropped 3 bases, with 8 bases sitting between them. The CDR3 runs to 14 residues. Germline lookup yields CDR1 MDHEN and CDR2 SYDVKM. CDR3 bases: TGTGCCAGCAGTTTAGTAACAGTCAATCAGCCCCAGCATTTT. It codes for CASSLVTVNQPQHF.

This chain joins TRBV2 and TRBJ2-1; D gene unclear. This CDR3 comprises 14 residues. V shed 6 bases and J shed 5 bases, with 14 bases lying between them. Per the germline V gene, CDR1 is SNHLY and CDR2 is FYNNEI. In DNA form, the CDR3 reads TGTGCCAGCAGCCCGGGTAGCTGGGACAATGAGCAGTTCTTC. Translating it yields CASSPGSWDNEQFF.

V is TRBV11-3 and J is TRBJ2-5, with 9 positions matching TRBD1. Per the germline V gene, CDR1 is SGHNT and CDR2 is YENEEA. The CDR3 spans 15 residues. V lost 4 bases to trimming and J lost 5 bases; unmatched junction nucleotides: 8. The chain's CDR3 is CASSSGTGRGETQYF. CDR3 sequence (DNA): TGTGCCAGCAGCTCCGGGACAGGGCGCGGCGAGACCCAGTACTTC. Using reference TRBV11-3 and TRBJ2-5 for the parts outside the CDR3, the full variable domain is EAGVVQSPRYKIIEKKQPVAFWCNPISGHNTLYWYLQNLGQGPELLIRYENEEAVDDSQLPKDRFSAERLKGVDSTLKIQPAELGDSAVYLCASSSGTGRGETQYFGPGTRLLVL.

V and J are TRBV13 and TRBJ2-7; 11 nucleotides align to TRBD2. V shed 5 bases, J shed 6 bases, and the junction held 9 bases outside the gene matches. Germline V CDR1 and CDR2: PRHDT, FYEKMQ (reference sequence). The CDR3 is 15 amino acids. The CDR3 spells CASSLLAGGPVEQYF. CDR3 bases: TGTGCCAGCAGCCTATTAGCGGGGGGGCCTGTCGAGCAGTACTTC.

The V call is TRBV7-2, the J call TRBJ1-1; D perhaps matches TRBD1 (6 bases). This CDR3 has 14 residues. Germline CDR1 reads SGHTA; CDR2 reads FQGNSA. Trimming left V 6 bases short and J 6 bases short, with 17 bases between. Here the CDR3 reads CASRDTGHTAEAFF. The DNA of the CDR3 is TGTGCCAGCAGGGATACAGGGCATACGGCTGAAGCTTTCTTT.

The chain has TRBV6-1 and TRBJ1-1, with TRBD1 as a possible D gene (6 bases). The V gene lost 10 bases and the J gene lost 0 bases, with 30 bases spanning the gap. The germline V gene encodes CDR1 MNHNS and CDR2 SASEGT. The CDR3 has 19 amino acids. The CDR3 loop reads CATREKTGYLSFMNTEAFF. In DNA form, the CDR3 reads TGTGCCACCAGAGAAAAGACAGGTTACCTTTCATTTATGAACACTGAAGCTTTCTTT.

The V and J genes are TRBV2 and TRBJ2-7; 8 positions match TRBD1. With V trimmed by 4 bases and J by 2 bases, 4 bases remained unmatched. The CDR3 covers 14 residues. The germline V gene has CDR1 SNHLY and CDR2 FYNNEI. The CDR3 protein is CASSVGTGTYEQYF. CDR3 nucleotide sequence: TGTGCCAGCAGTGTCGGGACAGGAACCTACGAGCAGTACTTC.

In regard to this clone: An end of the junction does not agree with germline; a read error may underlie this. This chain links TRBV5-4 with TRBJ2-7, with TRBD2 matching over 9 bases. Germline CDR1 is SGHNT and CDR2 is YYREEE (reference sequence). This CDR3 is built from 15 residues. CDR3 amino acids: CANSLARAGGTEQYF. The DNA for the CDR3 is TGTGCCAACAGCTTGGCCCGGGCGGGGGGGACCGAGCAGTACTTC.

The chain combines TRBV4-2 with TRBJ2-5; 8 bases are a match to TRBD1. With the DNA end fitting TRBJ2-7 better, the J assignment may be wrong. The germline V gene has CDR1 LGHNA and CDR2 YNFKEQ. The CDR3 loop spans 17 amino acids. This CDR3 reads CASSQAQGGQGPYEQYF. The CDR3 DNA sequence: TGTGCCAGCAGCCAAGCCCAGGGAGGACAGGGTCCCTACGAGCAGTACTTC.

This sequence joins TRBV5-1 and TRBJ1-4, with a weak D call TRBD1 (5 bases). CDR1 SGHRS and CDR2 YFSETQ come from the germline V gene. Trimming cost V 4 bases and J 0 bases, with 10 bases left between them. This CDR3 region has 15 residues. For the CDR3, the DNA is TGCGCCAGCAGCCCGGGGGTTGCAACTAATGAAAAACTGTTTTTT. It yields the protein CASSPGVATNEKLFF.

The chain combines TRBV5-6 with TRBJ2-1; TRBD2 matches at 11 bases. The ends lost 4 bases at V and 1 base at J; junction bases unmatched: 7. Germline assignment: CDR1 SGHDT and CDR2 YYEEEE. CDR3 length equals 17 residues. In DNA, the CDR3 is TGTGCCAGCAGCCGAAGGGCTAGCGGGGGGTCCTACAATGAGCAGTTCTTC. It translates to CASSRRASGGSYNEQFF.

This rearrangement joins TRBV28 to TRBJ1-4, with 8 bases fitting TRBD1. V lost 3 bases and J lost 16; bases outside the gene matches: 4. This CDR3 region has 11 residues. Germline CDR1 reads MDHEN; CDR2 reads SYDVKM. CDR3 nucleotides: TGTGCCAGCAGTTTTAAGGGACAGGAGTTTTTT. This encodes CASSFKGQEFF.

The J gene is TRBJ1-6, the V gene TRBV27, with D unclear. The V end lost 2 bases, the J end lost 7 bases, and 15 bases lay between the germline ends. CDR1 MNHEY and CDR2 SMNVEV come from the germline V gene (reference sequence). CDR3 length equals 16 residues. The CDR3 DNA sequence: TGTGCCAGCAGTTTAAAGCCCGGGAGTTTAAATTCACCCCTCCACTTT. It yields the protein CASSLKPGSLNSPLHF.

V gene TRBV19 combines with J gene TRBJ1-3, with 7 bases matching TRBD1. The CDR3 covers 17 residues. The germline CDR1 and CDR2 sequences are LNHDA and SQIVND (reference sequence). Trimming cost V 6 bases and J 8 bases; bases outside gene matches: 19. This chain's CDR3 is CASSTILTGDGEDTIYF. The CDR3 DNA reads as TGTGCCAGTAGCACGATACTAACAGGGGACGGCGAGGACACCATATATTTT.

This chain joins TRBV6-1 and TRBJ2-7; 8 bases map to TRBD1. The germline V gene has CDR1 MNHNS and CDR2 SASEGT. J was trimmed by 3 bases and V by 6 bases; bases with no gene match: 10. The length of the CDR3 is 15 residues. This CDR3 is CASRDQTGVGYEQYF. In DNA form, the CDR3 reads TGTGCCAGCAGGGACCAGACAGGGGTGGGCTACGAGCAGTACTTC.

The chain joins TRBV29-1 to TRBJ1-4; D not resolved. V lost 6 bases and J 3 bases, leaving 11 bases between the germline ends. Germline-derived CDR1 and CDR2 are SQVTM and ANQGSEA. The length of the CDR3 is 13 residues. The CDR3 is CSVVEASNEKLFF. The CDR3 DNA follows: TGCAGCGTGGTAGAGGCCTCTAATGAAAAACTGTTTTTT.

The V and J genes are TRBV7-9 and TRBJ1-3; D unresolved. Between the trimmed V and J ends, which lost 1 base and 2 bases, there was a span of 6 bases. Looked up from germline, CDR1 is SEHNR and CDR2 is FQNEAQ (reference sequence). CDR3 size: 14 residues. The CDR3 reads CASSLVNAGNTIYF. CDR3 DNA: TGTGCCAGCAGCTTAGTTAATGCTGGAAACACCATATATTTT. Full variable domain (missing parts from reference TRBV7-9 and TRBJ1-3): DTGVSQNPRHKITKRGQNVTFRCDPISEHNRLYWYRQTLGQGPEFLTYFQNEAQLEKSRLLSDRFSAERPKGSFSTLEIQRTEQGDSAMYLCASSLVNAGNTIYFGEGSWLTVV.

In DNA, the CDR3 is TGTGCCAGCAGTTTATTAGGGAGGCAAGAGACCCAGTACTTC. Translation: CASSLLGRQETQYF. The J gene is TRBJ2-5, the V gene TRBV27; D perhaps matches TRBD2 (6 bases). V lost 1 base to trimming and J lost 2 bases, with 8 bases between them. The length of the CDR3 is 14 residues. The germline CDR1 and CDR2 sequences are MNHEY and SMNVEV (reference sequence).

This clone was seen just once. The genes are TRBV5-1 and TRBJ2-3; D may be TRBD2 (6 bases). The CDR3 extends over 13 amino acids. The V end was cut by 2 bases, the J end by 4 bases, with 8 bases between. Germline V gives CDR1 SGHRS, CDR2 YFSETQ. The CDR3 region is CASSFWRADTQYF. The CDR3 region has the DNA TGCGCCAGCAGCTTTTGGAGGGCAGATACGCAGTATTTT.